Following are 28 T cell receptor beta chains from one sample sequenced in a study of T-cell memory formation after mild COVID-19 (dated by TCRdb to about 2021). Libraries came from 5' RACE. Sequencing was carried out with an Illumina NovaSeq 6000. TCRdb reran the public reads through fastp at Q25 and MiXCR, keeping productive beta chains. Identical CDR3 proteins give one entry, which carries the most common genes and DNA. Across this sample there are about 130,000 distinct CDR3 sequences, with approximately 5.9% seen only once. The ten largest clones represent roughly 2% of the sample. The sequencing sample was made of PBMCs or a T cell subset sorted from them (not recorded which). All receptors come from an adult woman who had mild COVID-19 (a few samples of this study predate the infection). The sample titles of this study are shuffled in the database, so cell type and time point are left out; the donor was told from shared clones.

This clonotype was found a few times. The CDR3 protein is CASSAGGAAYEQYF. The CDR3 DNA follows: TGTGCCAGCAGCGCCGGGGGGGCCGCCTACGAGCAGTACTTC. This chain uses TRBV9 with TRBJ2-7; 8 bases map to TRBD2. Trimming removed 3 bases from V and 2 bases from J; junction bases left unmatched: 4. CDR1 SGDLS and CDR2 YYNGEE come from the germline V gene. The CDR3 length is 14 residues.

As for this clonotype: An end of the junction differs from the germline gene, which may be a read error. The rearrangement uses TRBV18 and TRBJ1-1, with D maybe TRBD1 (6 bases). Germline assignment: CDR1 KGHSH and CDR2 LQKENI. The CDR3 sequence is 13 residues long. As DNA, the CDR3 is TGTGCCAGATCACTTCTCACAGGGTTTGACGCTTTCTTT. It encodes CARSLLTGFDAFF.

J is TRBJ2-7 and V is TRBV7-9; D not certain. The germline V gene encodes CDR1 SEHNR and CDR2 FQNEAQ (reference sequence). This CDR3 has 14 amino acids. The V end lost 1 base, the J end lost 2 bases, and 9 bases lay between the germline ends. This CDR3 is CASSLVPETYEQYF. DNA of the CDR3: TGTGCCAGCAGCTTAGTTCCCGAGACCTACGAGCAGTACTTC.

The chain uses TRBV5-1 and TRBJ2-3; tentatively, D is TRBD2 (5 bases). CDR1 is SGHRS and CDR2 is YFSETQ in the germline V gene. The length of the CDR3 is 12 residues. Trimming stripped 6 bases from V and 6 bases from J, with 11 bases between. The DNA of the CDR3 is TGCGCCAGCACCAGCGAGGGTGATACGCAGTATTTT. It encodes CASTSEGDTQYF.

This clonotype was detected a few times. This chain joins TRBV28 and TRBJ2-4; unclear D gene. V was pared by 8 bases and J by 8 bases, with 4 bases between. CDR1 and CDR2 from the germline V gene are MDHEN and SYDVKM. The CDR3 is 9 amino acids. CDR3: CASGDIQYF. For the CDR3, the DNA is TGTGCCAGCGGGGACATTCAGTACTTC.

This clonotype was observed many times. The chain combines TRBV29-1 with TRBJ2-7; a possible D gene is TRBD1 (5 bases). The length of the CDR3 is 14 residues. CDR1 SQVTM and CDR2 ANQGSEA come from the germline V gene. V dropped 6 bases and J dropped 0 bases, with 15 bases sitting between them. For the CDR3, the DNA is TGCAGCGTGTCAGATACAGGTAGCTCCTACGAGCAGTACTTC. Translated: CSVSDTGSSYEQYF.

The J gene is TRBJ2-7, the V gene TRBV7-9, with 7 bases lining up with TRBD1. J was trimmed by 0 bases and V by 6 bases; bases with no gene match: 8. Germline values: CDR1 SEHNR, CDR2 FQNEAQ (reference sequence). This CDR3 has 15 residues. CDR3 sequence reads: CASSRGQTSSYEQYF. The DNA for the CDR3 is TGTGCCAGCAGTAGGGGACAGACGAGCTCCTACGAGCAGTACTTC.

In this sample, this clonotype turned up a few times. The chain joins TRBV3-1 to TRBJ2-5, with 7 positions matching TRBD2. The junction had 4 bases not matched to a gene; V was cut back by 3 bases and J by 0 bases. Germline V gene sequence: CDR1 LGHDT, CDR2 YNNKEL (reference sequence). This CDR3 comprises 15 residues. CDR3 region: CASSHLSGNQETQYF. DNA for the CDR3: TGTGCCAGCAGCCATCTAAGCGGGAACCAAGAGACCCAGTACTTC.

In its sample, this clonotype was seen a few times. The rearrangement joins TRBV4-2 to TRBJ1-2; 8 bases are shared with TRBD1. CDR3 length: 19 residues. Per the germline V gene, CDR1 is LGHNA and CDR2 is YNFKEQ. Trimming cost V 5 bases and J 0 bases; bases outside gene matches: 17. CDR3 residues: CASSLSSRTGTGANYGYTF. The CDR3 bases are TGTGCCAGCAGCTTATCTTCTCGGACAGGGACGGGAGCTAACTATGGCTACACCTTC.

There are many counts of this clonotype. The gene calls are TRBV7-9 and TRBJ2-1; 8 nucleotides align to TRBD2. V shed 1 base, J shed 4 bases, and the junction held 3 bases outside the gene matches. Per the germline V gene, CDR1 is SEHNR and CDR2 is FQNEAQ (reference sequence). The CDR3 has 15 amino acids. The CDR3 DNA reads as TGTGCCAGCAGCTTAGTATTAGCGGGATACAATGAGCAGTTCTTC. Its translation is CASSLVLAGYNEQFF.

This clonotype was observed many times. CDR3: CATSRDPGQQETQYF. The CDR3 nucleotides read TGTGCCACCAGCAGAGATCCGGGACAGCAAGAGACCCAGTACTTC. The genes are TRBV15 and TRBJ2-5; 7 positions agree with TRBD1. Trimming removed 0 bases from V and 2 bases from J; junction bases left unmatched: 3. Germline CDR1 and CDR2: LNHNV and YYDKDF (reference sequence). The CDR3 loop spans 15 amino acids.

This clonotype appeared many times. This chain uses TRBV7-2 with TRBJ2-7, with D unclear. The germline CDR1 and CDR2 sequences are SGHTA and FQGNSA. V was clipped by 2 bases and J by 6 bases, with 14 bases between them. The CDR3 spans 14 residues. The CDR3 spells CASSLRLQTAEQYF. Here the CDR3 DNA reads TGTGCCAGCAGCTTAAGATTGCAGACCGCCGAGCAGTACTTC.

In this sample, this clonotype turned up a few times. The chain carries TRBV5-4 and TRBJ1-2; TRBD1 aligns across 7 bases. The ends lost 0 bases at V and 14 bases at J; junction bases unmatched: 7. The germline gives CDR1 SGHNT, CDR2 YYREEE (reference sequence). The CDR3 loop spans 12 amino acids. The CDR3 spells CASSLDGKGATF. The CDR3 DNA is TGTGCCAGCAGCTTGGACGGCAAGGGGGCGACCTTC.

This clonotype was detected only a few times. This chain connects TRBV11-2 to TRBJ2-2; D not certain. Germline CDR1 reads SGHAT; CDR2 reads FQNNGV. There are 18 residues in the CDR3. Trimming took 1 base from V and 1 from J, leaving 16 bases between them. Here the CDR3 DNA reads TGTGCCAGCAGCTTAGGAAGATTGGTAGGCCGGAACACCGGGGAGCTGTTTTTT. It specifies CASSLGRLVGRNTGELFF. The full variable domain, rest sourced from reference TRBV11-2 and TRBJ2-2, is EAGVAQSPRYKIIEKRQSVAFWCNPISGHATLYWYQQILGQGPKLLIQFQNNGVVDDSQLPKDRFSAERLKGVDSTLKIQPAKLEDSAVYLCASSLGRLVGRNTGELFFGEGSRLTVL.

This clonotype was seen at least ten times. This chain's CDR3 is CASSPTRRVNEQYF. The CDR3 DNA reads as TGTGCCAGCAGTCCGACTAGACGGGTAAACGAGCAGTACTTC. V is TRBV12-3 or TRBV12-4 and J is TRBJ2-7; possible D gene TRBD2, 6 bases. The CDR3 is made up of 14 amino acids. Trimming stripped 5 bases from V and 5 bases from J, with 16 bases between.

This clonotype was counted ten times or more. The chain carries TRBV7-9 and TRBJ2-7, with D tentatively TRBD2 (6 bases). This CDR3 comprises 14 residues. Trimming removed 3 bases from V and 0 bases from J, with 9 bases in between. CDR1 is SEHNR, CDR2 FQNEAQ, per germline (reference sequence). The CDR3 coding sequence is TGTGCCAGCAGCTTTCGGGACTCCTCCTACGAGCAGTACTTC. Protein product: CASSFRDSSYEQYF.

This rearrangement joins TRBV20-1 to TRBJ2-4, with D hard to call. The CDR3 has 12 residues. Germline V gene data show CDR1 as DFQATT and CDR2 as SNEGSKA (reference sequence). The V and J ends lost 0 bases and 8 bases respectively, with 8 bases between them. The CDR3 here is CSARDKGHIQYF. For the CDR3, the DNA is TGCAGTGCTAGAGATAAGGGCCACATTCAGTACTTC.

The chain joins TRBV5-1 to TRBJ1-1, with D uncertain. The CDR3 runs 13 residues. V shed 6 bases and J shed 0 bases, with 9 bases lying between them. Germline V gene data show CDR1 as SGHRS and CDR2 as YFSETQ. The CDR3 DNA reads TGCGCCAGCACCGGAGGTATGAACACTGAAGCTTTCTTT. Translating gives CASTGGMNTEAFF.

There are a few counts of this clonotype. V is TRBV12-3 or TRBV12-4 and J is TRBJ2-6; perhaps TRBD1 as D (6 bases). V gave up 5 bases and J gave up 2 bases, with 16 bases separating them. CDR3 length: 17 residues. The CDR3 protein is CASSPAQGYPGANVLTF. The CDR3 DNA is TGTGCCAGCAGTCCCGCCCAGGGGTACCCTGGGGCCAACGTCCTGACTTTC.

This clonotype has ten or more counts. J is TRBJ1-1 and V is TRBV12-3 or TRBV12-4, with D perhaps TRBD1 (6 bases). Trimming took 3 bases from V and 6 from J, leaving 14 bases between them. This CDR3 region has 14 residues. CDR3 loop: CASSFQGHSSEAFF. In DNA form, the CDR3 reads TGTGCCAGCAGTTTTCAGGGACATTCCTCTGAAGCTTTCTTT.

In its sample, this clonotype was seen many times. V usage is TRBV5-1 and J usage is TRBJ1-1; 10 bases fit TRBD1. With 4 bases clipped from V and 1 base from J, the junction kept 4 bases outside the gene matches. This CDR3 comprises 15 residues. The germline CDR1 and CDR2 sequences are SGHRS and YFSETQ. The CDR3 spells CASSPWTGGNTEAFF. For the CDR3, the DNA is TGCGCCAGCAGCCCCTGGACAGGGGGGAACACTGAAGCTTTCTTT.

This clonotype was counted ten times or more. The V call is TRBV6-5, the J call TRBJ1-1; D remains ambiguous. The germline V gene encodes CDR1 MNHEY and CDR2 SVGAGI. The CDR3 covers 14 residues. The V and J ends lost 5 bases and 1 base respectively, with 11 bases between them. The CDR3, as DNA: TGTGCCAGCAGTCCCTTGCGGGGGAACACTGAAGCTTTCTTT. This codes for CASSPLRGNTEAFF.

Comments on this clonotype: Being one base from a much bigger clone, this may be a read error. This chain links TRBV5-1 with TRBJ2-1, with a tentative D call TRBD2 (5 bases). Germline V gene sequence: CDR1 SGHRS, CDR2 YFSETQ. The CDR3 is made up of 15 amino acids. V lost 4 bases to trimming and J lost 12 bases, with 23 bases between them. The CDR3 nucleotides are TGCGCCAGCAGCGCCAGCTCCGGGAACCCCCGTGGGCAGTTCTTC. Its translation: CASSASSGNPRGQFF.

The V call is TRBV6-6, the J call TRBJ1-1; no firm D call. Germline V gives CDR1 MNHNY, CDR2 SVGAGI (reference sequence). V was cut by 5 bases and J by 7 bases, with 14 bases left in between. The length of the CDR3 is 13 residues. CDR3 region: CASSRREAVEAFF. The CDR3 DNA reads TGTGCCAGCAGTCGACGGGAGGCAGTTGAAGCTTTCTTT.

This sequence joins TRBV5-5 and TRBJ2-1, with 13 nucleotides matching TRBD2. J lost 7 bases, V lost 4 bases, and 8 bases had no gene match. This CDR3 has 16 amino acids. Germline CDR1 and CDR2: SGHKS and YYEKEE (reference sequence). CDR3 nucleotides: TGTGCCAGCAGCCGACTAGCGGGAGGCCGGCTGAATGAGCAGTTCTTC. Amino acid sequence: CASSRLAGGRLNEQFF.

This clonotype was detected only a few times. The chain has TRBV3-1 and TRBJ2-7, with a tentative D call TRBD2 (6 bases). V shed 2 bases and J shed 2 bases, with 16 bases lying between them. Germline values: CDR1 LGHDT, CDR2 YNNKEL (reference sequence). This CDR3 is 16 amino acids long. CDR3 DNA sequence: TGTGCCAGCAGCCAATTCGGGCGGGACGCAACCTACGAGCAGTACTTC. It yields the protein CASSQFGRDATYEQYF.

This clonotype has a count of ten or more. The chain uses TRBV20-1 and TRBJ1-2; D uncertain. The CDR3 consists of 12 residues. Trimming removed 4 bases from V and 4 bases from J, with 10 bases in between. Germline values: CDR1 DFQATT, CDR2 SNEGSKA (reference sequence). The CDR3 nucleotides read TGCAGTGCTATAACAGAAGTCTATGGCTACACCTTC. It specifies CSAITEVYGYTF.

This chain links TRBV7-2 with TRBJ1-4; D is possibly TRBD1 (6 bases). The CDR3 consists of 14 residues. V lost 11 bases, J lost 2 bases, and 15 bases lay in between. CDR1 SGHTA and CDR2 FQGNSA come from the germline V gene. The CDR3 is CACSGGPTNEKLFF. CDR3 DNA sequence: TGTGCCTGCTCGGGGGGCCCTACTAATGAAAAACTGTTTTTT.